This is a list of T cell receptor beta chains from one sample in a study of cytomegalovirus exposure and HLA in healthy donors. Sequencing was performed with immunoSEQ multiplex PCR; in TCRdb, only in-frame clones are kept and a portion is missing. The sample consists of some 210,000 clones, about 83% of them appearing once. Sequencing was performed on PBMCs. The receptors here all came from a woman aged 50 to 65 in good health and CMV-seropositive. Both conserved end residues are trimmed from each CDR3.

>TRBJ1-6|TRBV27
ASSYQGSYNSPLH
>TRBJ2-2|TRBV5-4
ASSLQGRLNTGELF
>TRBJ2-7|TRBV2
ASSTGTSGGEQY
>TRBJ2-6|TRBV5-4
ASSLHQGPYSNVLT
>TRBJ1-6|TRBV30
AWSLFQNGNRSPLH
>TRBJ1-3|TRBV13
ASSLGGILRNTIY
>TRBJ2-2|TRBV5-1
ASSLRQGADGELF
>TRBJ1-1|TRBV29-1
SVVEGATF
>TRBJ2-1|TRBV7-2
ASSSGIAGGLSEQF
>TRBJ1-1|TRBV19
ASRKQGRTEAF
>TRBJ1-5|TRBV20-1
SASTGSTQH
>TRBJ2-7|TRBV5-1
ASSLAFWQGGYEQY
>TRBJ1-2|TRBV6-5
ASSLGQGSGDGYT
>-|TRBV14
ASSQYQGASYEQY
>TRBJ2-3|TRBV7-3
ASSQVGAGGGTDTQY
>TRBJ2-1|TRBV6-6
ASSYSRQGNNEQF
>TRBJ2-1|TRBV27
ASSSGGSIYNEQF
>TRBJ2-7|TRBV30
AWSVPSSGGAEQY
>TRBJ1-1|TRBV19
ASSIGRGNTEAF
>TRBJ2-7|TRBV4-1
ASSQGKGATYEQY
>TRBJ1-2|TRBV7-9
ASSPRAYGYT
>TRBJ2-1|TRBV6-6
ASRPPQGQYNEQF
>TRBJ2-1|TRBV5-1
ASSLEGQGNEQF
>TRBJ1-5|TRBV27
ASSQQGGGNQPQH
>TRBJ1-3|TRBV7-3
ASSRTGGRGNTIY
>TRBJ2-7|TRBV7-7
ASSLDRGHEQY
>TRBJ1-2|TRBV5-1
ASRPGTDYGYT
>TRBJ2-3|TRBV30
AWSEGQVADTQY
>TRBJ2-7|TRBV6-1
ASSEGEGSYEQY
>TRBJ1-1|TRBV6-5
ASSYRTGAEAF
>TRBJ1-5|TRBV5-8
ASNQGLFAQPQH
>TRBJ1-1|TRBV5-4
ASSLGDRLMNTEAF
>TRBJ2-7|TRBV29-1
SVAEQGYEQY
>TRBJ1-3|TRBV6-6
ATLDRAGNTIY
>TRBJ1-2|TRBV5-4
ASSHRDRGIYGYT
>TRBJ2-3|TRBV5-1
ASSTGQDRTDTQY
>TRBJ2-5|TRBV7-3
ASALGLAGGQGGETQY
>TRBJ1-1|TRBV19
ASTHRGQGWVTEAF
>TRBJ2-2|TRBV27
ASSIGTSGGAGELF
>TRBJ1-1|TRBV2
ASSGAATEAF
>TRBJ2-1|TRBV11-1
ASSFRPRGPNEQF
>TRBJ2-1|TRBV11-3
ASSRLGSGVNEQF
>TRBJ1-1|TRBV4-1
ASSQGGGYTEAF
>TRBJ1-2|TRBV5-1
ASSLATGYSYGYT
>TRBJ1-1|TRBV30
AWIGGGSGYPEAF
>TRBJ2-5|TRBV11-3
ASSLGAGGPQETQY
>TRBJ2-5|TRBV6-1
ASSAAALGRETQY